A selection of T cell receptor beta chains follows, all from one sample in a study of post-analysis software for immune sequencing data. TCRdb ran MiXCR on the PCR reads and lists one entry per CDR3 protein. This repertoire shows around 770,000 distinct CDR3 sequences, about 43% found once; its top ten account for roughly 5.2%. Material: blood. The receptors stem from a girl aged 5-17 years with multiple sclerosis. Each CDR3 is given with its conserved first and last residue. A D gene is named only where the DNA matches it firmly. Only part of the rows carry a size: once, few, many, or a class if the clone is expanded.

size	D	V	J	CDR3	DNA
-	-	TRBV7-3	TRBJ1-2	CASSLSGEGYGYTF	TGTGCCAGCAGCTTAAGCGGGGAGGGGTATGGCTACACCTTC
-	TRBD2	TRBV5-1	TRBJ2-3	CASSLRAPSSGRMLDTQYF	TGCGCCAGCAGCTTGAGGGCCCCCTCTAGCGGGAGGATGTTGGATACGCAGTATTTT
-	-	TRBV5-1	TRBJ1-2	CASSLAGSRFGYTF	TGCGCCAGCAGCTTGGCCGGGAGTCGGTTCGGCTACACCTTC
-	-	TRBV4-2	TRBJ2-1	CASSQPDYRDRNEQFF	TGTGCCAGCAGCCAACCCGACTACCGAGATCGTAATGAGCAGTTCTTC
-	TRBD2	TRBV29-1	TRBJ2-1	CSVEDLLLAEGEQFF	TGCAGCGTTGAAGATCTTCTACTAGCGGAGGGTGAGCAGTTCTTC
-	TRBD2	TRBV9	TRBJ2-5	CASSENTRREKQETQYF	TGTGCCAGCAGTGAGAACACCAGGCGGGAGAAACAAGAGACCCAGTACTTC
-	TRBD1	TRBV14	TRBJ2-3	CASSKRDRPGADTQYF	TGTGCCAGCAGTAAAAGGGACAGACCTGGAGCAGATACGCAGTATTTT
-	TRBD2	TRBV7-2	TRBJ2-3	CASSRTSGGGDTQYF	TGTGCCAGCAGCCGGACTAGCGGGGGTGGGGATACGCAGTATTTT
once	-	TRBV12-5	TRBJ1-5	CASGFRGQPQHF	TGTGCGAGTGGTTTCAGAGGCCAGCCCCAGCATTTT
-	-	TRBV27	TRBJ2-7	CASRDRWSYEQYF	TGTGCCAGCAGGGATAGGTGGTCCTACGAGCAGTACTTC
-	-	TRBV7-3	TRBJ2-5	CASSMDPRGTQYF	TGTGCCAGCAGCATGGATCCCAGAGGGACCCAGTACTTC
-	TRBD2	TRBV9	TRBJ2-4	CASSVADSGRAGVAENIQYF	TGTGCCAGCAGCGTAGCCGATAGCGGGAGGGCCGGGGTTGCGGAAAACATTCAGTACTTC
few	TRBD2	TRBV24-1	TRBJ2-3	CATRPSGRTDTQYF	TGTGCCACCAGGCCTAGCGGACGCACAGATACGCAGTATTTT
few	TRBD1	TRBV7-9	TRBJ2-5	CASSLGTGGLGETQYF	TGTGCCAGCAGTTTAGGGACAGGGGGCTTGGGCGAGACCCAGTACTTC
few	-	TRBV4-3	TRBJ2-1	CASSHRTGASNNEQFF	TGCGCCAGCAGCCACCGAACGGGAGCCTCCAACAATGAGCAGTTCTTC
-	-	TRBV6-5	TRBJ2-7	CANRASYEQYF	TGTGCCAACCGAGCATCCTACGAGCAGTACTTC
-	-	TRBV15	TRBJ2-1	CATSTMKSGHSEQFF	TGTGCCACCAGCACGATGAAGTCGGGGCACAGTGAGCAGTTCTTC
few	TRBD1	TRBV6-2/TRBV6-3	TRBJ1-5	CASSYTGGKGNQPQHF	TGTGCCAGCAGCTACACAGGGGGTAAGGGCAATCAGCCCCAGCATTTT
-	TRBD1	TRBV20-1	TRBJ1-5	CSARALLDRADQPQHF	TGCAGTGCTAGAGCCCTATTGGACAGGGCCGATCAGCCCCAGCATTTT
-	-	TRBV28	TRBJ2-7	CASRRDGASPFDHEQYF	TGTGCCAGCAGAAGAGATGGGGCTAGCCCGTTTGATCACGAGCAGTACTTC
-	TRBD2	TRBV6-7	TRBJ2-1	CASSLRTSSNNEQFF	TGTGCCAGCAGCCTCAGGACTAGCAGCAACAATGAGCAGTTCTTC
-	TRBD2	TRBV7-2	TRBJ2-3	CAGSHRGLAGGSTDTQYF	TGTGCCGGCAGCCATAGAGGACTAGCGGGGGGAAGCACAGATACGCAGTATTTT
few	-	TRBV29-1	TRBJ2-1	CSAPGVVGSYNEQFF	TGCAGCGCCCCGGGGGTCGTGGGGTCCTACAATGAGCAGTTCTTC
few	-	TRBV7-2	TRBJ2-5	CASSNTGPGIQETQYF	TGTGCCAGCAGCAACACCGGGCCCGGAATCCAAGAGACCCAGTACTTC